This TCR beta chain came from a study of CD4+ T cells in melanoma. Germline trimming cut 4 bases from V and 0 bases from J; bases unmatched to any gene: 8. CDR3 size: 17 residues. The germline gives CDR1 SGHRS, CDR2 YFSETQ. A word on this clone: Its target is unknown.

Overall study results and limits: A reported correlation linked neoantigen-specific CD4+ T cells to CD8+, macrophage and B cell function.

Measured with immunoSEQ multiplex PCR; TCRdb has only the in-frame clones, and not every one. Of 20,000 to 25,000 clones in the sample, approximately 80% are singletons; the top ten hold roughly 4%. The TCR comes from a human donor with melanoma. The V gene is TRBV5-1, the J gene TRBJ2-2; 8 bases match TRBD2. Sequencing used cells from a culture (not recorded whether cultured in vitro). The DNA of the CDR3 is TGCGCCAGCAGCCCGGGCGTAGCGGGGCCGAACACCGGGGAGCTGTTTTTT. Translated: CASSPGVAGPNTGELFF.